This T cell receptor beta chain is drawn from a study of identical twins. Study outcomes and limitations: Clonotypes of the beta chain that were abundant in cord blood carried fewer insertions (memory repertoires showed none).

Germline CDR1 is SGDLS and CDR2 is YYNGEE. V shed 3 bases and J 2 bases; nucleotides not matched to a gene: 4. The CDR3 runs to 15 residues. A universal primer site arose from template switching, and cDNA bore unique molecular identifiers. TCRdb redid the calling of the 5' RACE reads with MiXCR, one entry per CDR3 protein. The sample includes 300,000 to 400,000 distinct CDR3 sequences, about 12% seen only once; the top ten take approximately 7.9%. All donors comprised healthy Caucasians. This clonotype turned up a few times. Its antigen is currently unknown. These same data were also listed under a study on yellow fever vaccine responses in identical twins.

Sequencing was done on a sample of CD8+ T cells sorted from blood. The rearrangement links TRBV9 to TRBJ2-3; 9 bases line up with TRBD2. This receptor was obtained from a woman between 18 and 30 years old in good health. CDR3 DNA: TGTGCCAGCAGCGACGTAGCGGGGGCCACAGATACGCAGTATTTT. It specifies CASSDVAGATDTQYF.